These T cell receptor beta chains were read from a single sample in a study of T cells in narcolepsy. Data came from immunoSEQ multiplex PCR; TCRdb stores just in-frame clones and leaves some out. Of 25,000 to 35,000 clones listed, about four fifths were seen once; the top ten hold 2% to 3%. Material for sequencing was CD45RA- memory CD4+ T cells from PBMCs. The receptors here all came from a human donor with narcolepsy. CDR3s include the opening cysteine and the closing phenylalanine or tryptophan.

v_call	cdr3_aa
TRBV5-5	CASSFLRGPETQYF
TRBV5-1	CASSLARTGNTDTQYF
TRBV6-5	CASSPNPGNSPLHF
TRBV19	CASSIELVGGVLETQYF
TRBV6-1	CASSLGQIINTEAFF
TRBV9	CASSVGPDKTQYF
TRBV5-1	CASSSGTLNSPLHF
TRBV5-5	CASRIGDNYGYTF
TRBV7-2	CASSLSDRGGNTIYF
TRBV19	CASTKDRVGEQFF
TRBV2	CASSQEKLAKNIQYF